This TCR beta chain was obtained from a study of T cells in Graves' hyperthyroidism and ophthalmopathy. Authors of the study amplified TCR beta CDR3 regions from RNA transcripts. A first-round RT-PCR of the TCR CDR3 used the HTBI primer set. TCRdb fed the multiplex PCR reads into MiXCR, producing one record per CDR3 protein. This table has 700,000 to 850,000 distinct CDR3 sequences, 35% appearing once. CDR3 size: 16 residues. Looked up from germline, CDR1 is LGHNA and CDR2 is YSLEER. V was shortened by 1 base and J by 3 bases, with 16 bases between the two germline ends. This clonotype showed up just a few times. The antigen remains undetermined. Clinicians diagnosed patients from clinical symptoms, serum thyroxine and TRAb, thyroid ultrasound and orbital computed tomography. This sample holds PBMCs from 8.5 to 10 ml fresh peripheral blood. General study points: Most expanded thyroid clonotypes above 0.001 recurred in blood.

The sequence was collected from a woman in her thirties or forties with Graves' hyperthyroidism. The chain uses TRBV4-3 and TRBJ2-7; D ambiguous. Material for sequencing was blood. CDR3 DNA: TGCGCCAGCAGCCAAGCGCTGGGTACAACACTCTACGAGCAGTACTTC. It specifies CASSQALGTTLYEQYF.